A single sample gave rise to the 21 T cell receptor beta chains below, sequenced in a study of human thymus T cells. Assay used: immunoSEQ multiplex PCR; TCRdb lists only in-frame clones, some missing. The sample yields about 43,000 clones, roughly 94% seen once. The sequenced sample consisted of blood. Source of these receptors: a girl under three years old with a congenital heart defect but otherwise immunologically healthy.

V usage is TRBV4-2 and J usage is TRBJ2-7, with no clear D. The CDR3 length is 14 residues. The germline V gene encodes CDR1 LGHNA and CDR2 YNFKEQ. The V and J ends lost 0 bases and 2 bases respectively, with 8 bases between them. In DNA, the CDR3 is TGTGCCAGCAGCCAAGATGGCAGTACCTACGAGCAGTACTTC. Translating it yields CASSQDGSTYEQYF.

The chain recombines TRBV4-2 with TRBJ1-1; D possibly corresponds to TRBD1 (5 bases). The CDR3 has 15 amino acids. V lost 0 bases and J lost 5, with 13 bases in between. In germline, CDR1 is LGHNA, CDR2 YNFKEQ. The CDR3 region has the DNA TGTGCCAGCAGCCAAGAAGGGGCGCCGGGGACTGAAGCTTTCTTT. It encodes CASSQEGAPGTEAFF.

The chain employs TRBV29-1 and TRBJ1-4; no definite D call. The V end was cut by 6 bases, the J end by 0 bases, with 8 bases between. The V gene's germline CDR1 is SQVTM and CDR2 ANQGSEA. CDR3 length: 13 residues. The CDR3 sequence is CSVRPATNEKLFF. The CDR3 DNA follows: TGCAGCGTCCGCCCTGCAACTAATGAAAAACTGTTTTTT.

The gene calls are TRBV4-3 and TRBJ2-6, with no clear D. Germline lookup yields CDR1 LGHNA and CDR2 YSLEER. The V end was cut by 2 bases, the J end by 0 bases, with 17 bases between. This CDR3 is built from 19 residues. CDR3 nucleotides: TGCGCCAGCAGCCAAAAGGGCGGCAGGCCGGTCTCTGGGGCCAACGTCCTGACTTTC. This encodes CASSQKGGRPVSGANVLTF.

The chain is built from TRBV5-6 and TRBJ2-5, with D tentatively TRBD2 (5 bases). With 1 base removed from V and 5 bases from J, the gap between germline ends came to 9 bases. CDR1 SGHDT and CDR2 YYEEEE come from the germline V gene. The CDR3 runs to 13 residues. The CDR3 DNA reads TGTGCCAGCAGCTTGACTAGAGTCGAGACCCAGTACTTC. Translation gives CASSLTRVETQYF.

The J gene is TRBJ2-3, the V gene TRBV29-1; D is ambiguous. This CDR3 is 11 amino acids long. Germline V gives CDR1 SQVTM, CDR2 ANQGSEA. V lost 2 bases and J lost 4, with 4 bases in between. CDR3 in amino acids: CSVENADTQYF. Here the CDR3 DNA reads TGCAGCGTTGAAAACGCAGATACGCAGTATTTT.

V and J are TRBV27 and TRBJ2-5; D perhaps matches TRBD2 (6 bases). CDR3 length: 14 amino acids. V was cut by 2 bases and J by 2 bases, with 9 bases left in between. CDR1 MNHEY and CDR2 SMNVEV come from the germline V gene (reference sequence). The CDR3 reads CASSLGGKQETQYF. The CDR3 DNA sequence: TGTGCCAGCAGTTTAGGGGGGAAGCAAGAGACCCAGTACTTC.

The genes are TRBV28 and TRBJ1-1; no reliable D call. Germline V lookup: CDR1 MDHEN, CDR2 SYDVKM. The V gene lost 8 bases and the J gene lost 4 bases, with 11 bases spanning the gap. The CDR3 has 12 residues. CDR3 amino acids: CASFHLSTEAFF. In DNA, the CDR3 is TGTGCCAGCTTCCACCTGAGCACTGAAGCTTTCTTT.

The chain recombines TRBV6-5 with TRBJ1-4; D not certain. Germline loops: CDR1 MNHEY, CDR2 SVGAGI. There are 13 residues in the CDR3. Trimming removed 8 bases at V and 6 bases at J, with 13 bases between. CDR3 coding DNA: TGTGCCAGCCGACGGTGGTATGATGAAAAACTGTTTTTT. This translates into CASRRWYDEKLFF.

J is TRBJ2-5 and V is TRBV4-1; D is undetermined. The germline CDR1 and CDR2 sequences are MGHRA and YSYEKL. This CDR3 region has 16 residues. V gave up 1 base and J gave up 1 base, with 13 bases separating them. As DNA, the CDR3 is TGCGCCAGCAGCCAAGTAGTTCGTACGGCCCAAGAGACCCAGTACTTC. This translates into CASSQVVRTAQETQYF.

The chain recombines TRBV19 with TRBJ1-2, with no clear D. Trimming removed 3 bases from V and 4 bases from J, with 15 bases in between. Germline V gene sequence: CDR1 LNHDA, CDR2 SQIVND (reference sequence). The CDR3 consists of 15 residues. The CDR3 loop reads CASSISTFGPYGYTF. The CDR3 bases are TGTGCCAGTAGTATTTCCACGTTTGGACCCTATGGCTACACCTTC. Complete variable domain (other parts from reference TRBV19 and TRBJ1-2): DGGITQSPKYLFRKEGQNVTLSCEQNLNHDAMYWYRQDPGQGLRLIYYSQIVNDFQKGDIAEGYSVSREKKESFPLTVTSAQKNPTAFYLCASSISTFGPYGYTFGSGTRLTVV.

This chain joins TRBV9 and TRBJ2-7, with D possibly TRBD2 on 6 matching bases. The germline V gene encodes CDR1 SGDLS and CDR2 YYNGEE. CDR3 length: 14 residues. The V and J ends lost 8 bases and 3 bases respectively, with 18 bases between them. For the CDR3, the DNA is TGTGCCAGTTCACCAAGGGAGGAACTCTACGAGCAGTACTTC. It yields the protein CASSPREELYEQYF.

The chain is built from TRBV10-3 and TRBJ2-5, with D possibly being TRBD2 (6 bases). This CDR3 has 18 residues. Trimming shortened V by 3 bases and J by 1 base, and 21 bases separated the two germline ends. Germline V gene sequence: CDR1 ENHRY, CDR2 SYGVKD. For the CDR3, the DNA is TGTGCCATCAGTGACCCCGGGGACTTGCTCCCTTTCCAAGAGACCCAGTACTTC. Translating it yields CAISDPGDLLPFQETQYF.

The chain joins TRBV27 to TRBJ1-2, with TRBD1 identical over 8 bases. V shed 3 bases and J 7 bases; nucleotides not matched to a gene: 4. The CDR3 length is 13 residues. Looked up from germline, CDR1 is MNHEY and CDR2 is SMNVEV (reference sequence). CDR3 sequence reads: CASSLGQGAGYTF. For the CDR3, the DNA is TGTGCCAGCAGTTTGGGGCAGGGGGCTGGCTACACCTTC.

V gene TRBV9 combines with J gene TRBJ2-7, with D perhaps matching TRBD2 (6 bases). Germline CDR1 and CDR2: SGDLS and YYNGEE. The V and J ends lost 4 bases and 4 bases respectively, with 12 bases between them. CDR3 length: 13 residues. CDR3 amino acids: CASSKDGRYEQYF. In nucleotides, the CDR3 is TGTGCCAGCAGCAAGGACGGGAGATACGAGCAGTACTTC.

The CDR3 is CASSIARGRVSNQPQHF. The CDR3 DNA follows: TGTGCCAGTAGTATCGCCCGGGGACGGGTTAGCAATCAGCCCCAGCATTTT. The chain has TRBV19 and TRBJ1-5; a possible D gene is TRBD1 (5 bases). This CDR3 region has 17 residues. Germline lookup yields CDR1 LNHDA and CDR2 SQIVND (reference sequence). V was pared by 3 bases and J by 0 bases, with 15 bases between.

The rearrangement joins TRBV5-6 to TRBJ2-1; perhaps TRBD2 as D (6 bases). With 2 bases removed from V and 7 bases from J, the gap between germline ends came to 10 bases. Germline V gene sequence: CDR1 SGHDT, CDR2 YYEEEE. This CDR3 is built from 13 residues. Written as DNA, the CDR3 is TGTGCCAGCAGCTTCTGGGAGGCTAATGAGCAGTTCTTC. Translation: CASSFWEANEQFF. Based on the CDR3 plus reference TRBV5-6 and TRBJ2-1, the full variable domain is DAGVTQSPTHLIKTRGQQVTLRCSPKSGHDTVSWYQQALGQGPQFIFQYYEEEERQRGNFPDRFSGHQFPNYSSELNVNALLLGDSALYLCASSFWEANEQFFGPGTRLTVL.

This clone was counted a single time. The CDR3 nucleotides are TGCGCCAGCAGCATACAGACTTCGAACACCGGGGAGCTGTTTTTT. It is translated as CASSIQTSNTGELFF. The chain has TRBV4-1 and TRBJ2-2; D is unclear. The CDR3 is 15 amino acids. Trimming removed 5 bases from V and 0 bases from J, with 10 bases in between. The V gene's germline CDR1 is MGHRA and CDR2 YSYEKL.

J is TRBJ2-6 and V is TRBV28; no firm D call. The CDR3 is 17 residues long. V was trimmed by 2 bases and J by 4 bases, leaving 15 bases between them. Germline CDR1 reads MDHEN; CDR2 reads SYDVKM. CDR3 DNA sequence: TGTGCCAGCAGTTTAATCGGCTCTGGATCAGGGGCCAACGTCCTGACTTTC. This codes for CASSLIGSGSGANVLTF.

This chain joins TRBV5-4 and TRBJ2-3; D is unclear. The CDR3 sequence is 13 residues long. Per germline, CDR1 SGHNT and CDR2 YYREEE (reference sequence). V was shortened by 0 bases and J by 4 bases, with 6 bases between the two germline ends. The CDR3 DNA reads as TGTGCCAGCAGCTTGGAGGGTGCAGATACGCAGTATTTT. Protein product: CASSLEGADTQYF.

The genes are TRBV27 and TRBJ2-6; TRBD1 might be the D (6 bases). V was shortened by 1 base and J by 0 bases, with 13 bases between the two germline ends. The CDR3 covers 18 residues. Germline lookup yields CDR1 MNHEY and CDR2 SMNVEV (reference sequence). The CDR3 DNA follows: TGTGCCAGCAGTTTATTTCCAGGGGCCCTCTCTGGGGCCAACGTCCTGACTTTC. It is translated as CASSLFPGALSGANVLTF.